Listed below are T cell receptor beta chains from one sample, sequenced in a study of PD-L1 blockade in urothelial cancer. TCRdb's table, derived via immunoSEQ multiplex PCR, lists solely in-frame clones and lacks some. In the table there are over 40,000 clones, more than 75% of which are singletons. Sequencing used PBMCs, obtained around atezolizumab (anti-PD-L1) treatment. All receptors derive from a man between 70 and 80 years old with urothelial cancer. CDR3s include the opening cysteine and the closing phenylalanine or tryptophan. A D gene is named only where the DNA matches it firmly. Where a row states a size, it is once, few, many or the class of an expanded clone; other rows omit it.

j_call cdr3_length d_call clone_size v_call cdr3_aa cdr3_nt
TRBJ1-1 13 - - TRBV7-2 CASSLGQNTEAFF TGTGCCAGCAGCCTGGGACAGAACACTGAAGCTTTCTTT
TRBJ2-7 16 TRBD2 - TRBV7-9 CASSLGLAGQSYEQYF TGTGCCAGCAGCTTAGGCCTAGCGGGCCAATCCTACGAGCAGTACTTC
TRBJ2-2 15 - - TRBV5-4 CASSPDSRGTGELFF TGTGCCAGCAGCCCGGACAGCCGTGGAACCGGGGAGCTGTTTTTT
TRBJ2-3 17 - - TRBV11-2 CASSLDGRVGQLDTQYF TGTGCCAGCAGCTTAGATGGTAGAGTGGGACAATTGGATACGCAGTATTTT
TRBJ2-7 15 TRBD1 - TRBV4-2 CASSQAGTGGDEQYF TGTGCCAGCAGCCAAGCAGGGACAGGGGGCGACGAGCAGTACTTC
TRBJ2-2 14 - - TRBV7-8 CASSLRSGEGELFF TGTGCCAGCAGCTTACGATCAGGGGAGGGGGAGCTGTTTTTT
TRBJ1-2 15 - - TRBV5-6 CASSSINSRVSGYTF TGTGCCAGCAGCTCCATAAATTCCAGGGTCTCTGGCTACACCTTC
TRBJ1-4 10 - - TRBV30 CAWGEGELFF TGTGCCTGGGGAGAGGGCGAACTGTTTTTT
TRBJ1-4 16 TRBD1 - TRBV4-1 CASSQPGQGMSEKLFF TGCGCCAGCAGCCAACCCGGACAGGGGATGTCAGAAAAACTGTTTTTT
TRBJ2-2 16 TRBD1 - TRBV2 CASSRQGPSNTGELFF TGTGCCAGCAGTAGACAGGGGCCCTCGAACACCGGGGAGCTGTTTTTT
TRBJ2-7 13 - once TRBV15 CATSRGNRYEQYF TGTGCCACCAGCAGGGGAAACAGGTACGAGCAGTACTTC
TRBJ2-5 15 TRBD2 - TRBV9 CASGKLAGYQETQYF TGTGCCAGCGGGAAACTAGCGGGATACCAAGAGACCCAGTACTTC
TRBJ1-1 15 TRBD1 - TRBV19 CASTPPGQANTEAFF TGTGCCAGTACCCCCCCCGGACAGGCAAACACTGAAGCTTTCTTT
TRBJ1-1 14 TRBD1 - TRBV23-1 CASSQSRGQGEAFF TGCGCCAGCAGTCAATCTCGGGGACAGGGTGAAGCTTTCTTT
TRBJ1-1 13 TRBD1 - TRBV29-1 CSVEKGGVTEAFF TGCAGCGTTGAAAAAGGGGGCGTCACTGAAGCTTTCTTT
TRBJ1-6 15 TRBD1 - TRBV6-4 CASSATGGKSSPLHF TGTGCCAGCAGTGCCACAGGGGGAAAGAGTTCACCCCTCCACTTT
TRBJ2-3 15 - - TRBV7-6 CASRATRVRSDTQYF TGTGCCAGCAGGGCCACCCGGGTCCGCTCTGATACGCAGTATTTT
TRBJ2-7 15 TRBD1 - TRBV5-5 CASRAPGTGKYEQYF TGTGCCAGCAGGGCTCCCGGGACAGGGAAATACGAGCAGTACTTC
TRBJ1-4 16 TRBD1 - TRBV30 CAWSSGQGGTNEKLFF TGTGCCTGGAGTTCGGGACAGGGTGGCACTAATGAAAAACTGTTTTTT
TRBJ2-1 18 TRBD2 - TRBV19 CASSIVIAGTSSYNEQFF TGTGCCAGTAGTATAGTGATAGCGGGGACCAGCTCCTACAATGAGCAGTTCTTC
TRBJ2-1 16 TRBD2 - TRBV4-2 CASSQIGTRVVHEQFF TGTGCCAGCAGCCAAATTGGGACTAGGGTTGTTCATGAGCAGTTCTTC
TRBJ1-5 14 - - TRBV7-9 CASSQELSNQPQHF TGTGCCAGCAGCCAAGAGTTGAGCAATCAGCCCCAGCATTTT
TRBJ2-1 15 TRBD2 - TRBV5-1 CASSSSGTSSDEQFF TGCGCCAGCAGCTCTTCCGGGACTAGCTCCGATGAGCAGTTCTTC
TRBJ2-5 16 - - TRBV7-2 CASRQGTRGVGETQYF TGTGCCAGCAGACAGGGGACTAGAGGGGTCGGGGAGACCCAGTACTTC
TRBJ2-7 14 TRBD1 - TRBV7-9 CASSLAQGADEQYF TGTGCCAGCAGCTTAGCACAGGGGGCGGACGAGCAGTACTTC
TRBJ2-3 16 TRBD1 few TRBV5-4 CASSLATGALTDTQYF TGTGCCAGCAGCCTCGCAACAGGGGCGCTGACAGATACGCAGTATTTT
TRBJ1-5 14 TRBD1 - TRBV6-1 CASSDTGGGQPQHF TGTGCCAGCAGTGACACAGGGGGTGGTCAGCCCCAGCATTTT
TRBJ1-1 13 - few TRBV7-3 CASGGQWGTEAFF TGTGCCAGCGGGGGCCAGTGGGGGACTGAAGCTTTCTTT
TRBJ2-5 14 - - TRBV7-9 CASSFTGTVETQYF TGTGCCAGCAGCTTCACAGGGACCGTAGAGACCCAGTACTTC
TRBJ2-7 14 TRBD1 - TRBV7-2 CASSPPGQYYEQYF TGTGCCAGCAGCCCCCCGGGACAGTACTACGAGCAGTACTTC
TRBJ1-3 16 TRBD1 - TRBV4-1 CASSRGQGDNRNTIYF TGCGCCAGCAGCCGCGGACAGGGGGATAATAGAAACACCATATATTTT